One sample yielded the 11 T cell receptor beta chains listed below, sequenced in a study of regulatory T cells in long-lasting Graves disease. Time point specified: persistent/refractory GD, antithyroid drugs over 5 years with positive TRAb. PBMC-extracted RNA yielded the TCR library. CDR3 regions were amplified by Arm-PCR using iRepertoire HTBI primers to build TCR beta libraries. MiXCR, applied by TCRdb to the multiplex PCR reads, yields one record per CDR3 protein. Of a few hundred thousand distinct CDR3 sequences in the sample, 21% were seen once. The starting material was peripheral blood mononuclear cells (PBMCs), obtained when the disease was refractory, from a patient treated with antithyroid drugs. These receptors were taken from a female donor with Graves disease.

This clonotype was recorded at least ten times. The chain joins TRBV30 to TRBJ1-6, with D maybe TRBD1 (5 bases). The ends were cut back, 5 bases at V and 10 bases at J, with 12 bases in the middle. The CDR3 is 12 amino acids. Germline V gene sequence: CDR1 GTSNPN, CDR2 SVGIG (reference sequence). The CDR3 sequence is CAWGHRRSPLHF. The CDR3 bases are TGTGCCTGGGGACATAGGAGGTCACCCCTCCACTTT.

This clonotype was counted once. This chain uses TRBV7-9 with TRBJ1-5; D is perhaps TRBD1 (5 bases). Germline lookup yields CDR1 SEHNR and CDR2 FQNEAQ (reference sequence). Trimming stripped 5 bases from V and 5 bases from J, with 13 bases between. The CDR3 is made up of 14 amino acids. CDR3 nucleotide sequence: TGTGCCAGCAGCGACCGGGACCGAGATCAGCCCCAGCATTTT. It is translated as CASSDRDRDQPQHF.

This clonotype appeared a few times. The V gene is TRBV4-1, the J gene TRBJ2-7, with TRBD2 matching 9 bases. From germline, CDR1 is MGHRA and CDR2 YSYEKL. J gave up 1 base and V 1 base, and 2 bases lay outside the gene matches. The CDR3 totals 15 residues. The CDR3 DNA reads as TGCGCCAGCAGCCAAGTGACTAGCGGTTCCTACGAGCAGTACTTC. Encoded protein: CASSQVTSGSYEQYF.

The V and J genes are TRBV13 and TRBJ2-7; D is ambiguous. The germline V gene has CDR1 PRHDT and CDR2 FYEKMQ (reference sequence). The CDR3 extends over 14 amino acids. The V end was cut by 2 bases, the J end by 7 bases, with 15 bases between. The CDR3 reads CASSLLGRRSEQYF. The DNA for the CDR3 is TGTGCCAGCAGCTTATTAGGTAGGCGGAGTGAGCAGTACTTC.

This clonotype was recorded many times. CDR3 nucleotides: TGCAGCGTCGCTACAGGGGACGAAGCTTTCTTT. It encodes CSVATGDEAFF. The chain carries TRBV29-1 and TRBJ1-1, with TRBD1 matching over 7 bases. Germline V CDR1 and CDR2: SQVTM, ANQGSEA. With 6 bases clipped from V and 8 bases from J, the junction kept 6 bases outside the gene matches. The CDR3 has 11 amino acids.

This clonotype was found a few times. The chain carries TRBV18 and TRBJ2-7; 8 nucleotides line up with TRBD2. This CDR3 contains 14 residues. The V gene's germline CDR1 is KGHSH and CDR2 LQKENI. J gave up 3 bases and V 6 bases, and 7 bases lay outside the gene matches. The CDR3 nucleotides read TGTGCCAGCTCTCGACCGGGACTAGACTACGAGCAGTACTTC. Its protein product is CASSRPGLDYEQYF.

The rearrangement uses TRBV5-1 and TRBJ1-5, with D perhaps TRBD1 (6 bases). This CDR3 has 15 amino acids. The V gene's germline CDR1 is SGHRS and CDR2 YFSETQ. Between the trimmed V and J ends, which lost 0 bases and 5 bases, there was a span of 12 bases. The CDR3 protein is CASSLEWGRDQPQHF. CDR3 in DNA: TGCGCCAGCAGCTTGGAGTGGGGGCGCGATCAGCCCCAGCATTTT.

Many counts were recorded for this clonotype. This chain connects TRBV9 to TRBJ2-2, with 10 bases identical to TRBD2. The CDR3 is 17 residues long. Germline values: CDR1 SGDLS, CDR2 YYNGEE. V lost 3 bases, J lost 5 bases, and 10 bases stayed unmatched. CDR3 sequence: CASSASSGLALTGELFF. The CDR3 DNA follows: TGTGCCAGCAGCGCCAGTTCGGGACTAGCGTTAACCGGGGAGCTGTTTTTT.

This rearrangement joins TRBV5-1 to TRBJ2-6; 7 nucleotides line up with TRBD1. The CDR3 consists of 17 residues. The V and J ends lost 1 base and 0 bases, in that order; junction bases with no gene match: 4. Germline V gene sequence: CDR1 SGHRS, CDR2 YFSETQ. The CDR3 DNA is TGCGCCAGCAGCTTGACAGCAGGGGGCTCTGGGGCCAACGTCCTGACTTTC. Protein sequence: CASSLTAGGSGANVLTF.

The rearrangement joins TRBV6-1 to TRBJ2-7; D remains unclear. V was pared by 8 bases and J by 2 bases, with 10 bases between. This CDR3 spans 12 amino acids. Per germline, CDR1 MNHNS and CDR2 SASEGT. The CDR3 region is CASRGPAYEQYF. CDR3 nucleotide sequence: TGTGCCAGCCGCGGCCCGGCCTACGAGCAGTACTTC.

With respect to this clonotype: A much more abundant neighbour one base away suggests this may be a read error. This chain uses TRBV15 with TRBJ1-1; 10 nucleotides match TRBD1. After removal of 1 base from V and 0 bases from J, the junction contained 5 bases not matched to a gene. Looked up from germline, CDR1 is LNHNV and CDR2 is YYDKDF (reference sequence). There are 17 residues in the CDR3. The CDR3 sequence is CATSRGPGQGLNTEAFF. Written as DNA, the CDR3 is TGTGCCACCAGCAGAGGACCGGGACAGGGGTTGAACACTGAAGCTTTCTTT.